Following are 4 T cell receptor beta chains from one sample sequenced in a study of T cell responses to AZD1222 COVID-19 vaccine (dated by TCRdb to the early 2020s). The meaning of the sample's time point label: about 28 days (+/-7) after the second vaccine dose. The library was generated by the immunoSEQ multiplex PCR assay. TCRdb stores this immuneACCESS table with in-frame sequences only. Part of the clones is absent; in the studies checked, under half of the shortfall reflects unresolved V genes, and no reason is known for the rest. This sample holds 95,000 to 100,000 clones; roughly 86% were observed only once. The ten largest clones take up 10% of the sample. The sample consisted of peripheral blood, taken 28 days after the second AZD1222 dose. These receptors were obtained from an adult who received the AZD1222 COVID-19 vaccine.

The chain combines TRBV27 with TRBJ2-5; 7 bases align to TRBD1. After removal of 6 bases from V and 1 base from J, the junction contained 8 bases not matched to a gene. This CDR3 is 15 amino acids long. The germline V gene has CDR1 MNHEY and CDR2 SMNVEV (reference sequence). CDR3 nucleotide sequence: TGTGCCAGCAGGCTACAGGGGTTACTCCAAGAGACCCAGTACTTC. This codes for CASRLQGLLQETQYF.

The chain carries TRBV18 and TRBJ1-5, with 9 positions matching TRBD1. Germline values: CDR1 KGHSH, CDR2 LQKENI. V lost 2 bases to trimming and J lost 2 bases; unmatched junction nucleotides: 13. The CDR3 contains 19 residues. CDR3 DNA: TGTGCCAGCTCACCATTTATCCCGGGACAGGGTAGAGGCAATCAGCCCCAGCATTTT. It encodes CASSPFIPGQGRGNQPQHF.

The chain uses TRBV2 and TRBJ1-1; the D is unclear. In germline, CDR1 is SNHLY, CDR2 FYNNEI. Trimming took off 5 bases at V and 3 bases at J, with 13 bases between the two ends. This CDR3 has 14 amino acids. The CDR3 DNA reads TGTGCCAGCAGTTCAGTGGGCGCGGACACTGAAGCTTTCTTT. It yields the protein CASSSVGADTEAFF.

The gene calls are TRBV6-2 or TRBV6-3 and TRBJ1-2, with 10 bases identical to TRBD1. There are 14 residues in the CDR3. Germline lookup yields CDR1 MNHEY and CDR2 SVGEGT. With V trimmed by 2 bases and J by 5 bases, 2 bases remained unmatched. CDR3 nucleotides: TGTGCCAGCAGTTACAGGGGACAGGGGTATGGCTACACCTTC. Its protein is CASSYRGQGYGYTF.